These T cell receptor beta chains were read from a single sample in a study of PD-L1 blockade in urothelial cancer. Sequencing was performed with immunoSEQ multiplex PCR; in TCRdb, only in-frame clones are kept and a portion is missing. The repertoire holds about 2,500 clones, with 37% as singletons. Sequencing used tumor tissue, obtained before atezolizumab (anti-PD-L1) treatment. All receptors come from a man in his fifties or sixties with urothelial cancer. Both conserved end residues are part of each CDR3. D genes are given only for firm matches. Clone size is shown for a subset of rows, as once, few, many or a class of expanded clone.

v_gene	j_gene	d_gene	abundance	CDR3aa	CDR3nt
TRBV11-3	TRBJ2-5	.	few	CASSLEGAVLETQYF	TGTGCCAGCAGCTTAGAAGGGGCGGTGTTGGAGACCCAGTACTTC
TRBV28	TRBJ1-2	.	few	CASRSRVQGGTNYGYTF	TGTGCCAGCCGGTCCAGAGTCCAGGGAGGGACTAACTATGGCTACACCTTC
TRBV28	TRBJ2-7	TRBD1	.	CASSSGQGPYEQYF	TGTGCCAGCAGTTCCGGACAGGGCCCCTACGAGCAGTATTTC
TRBV6-8	TRBJ1-2	TRBD1	few	CASSGAGGYGYTF	TGTGCCAGCAGTGGGGCAGGGGGCTATGGCTACACCTTC
TRBV30	TRBJ1-4	.	few	CAWTRGRRNEKLFF	TGTGCCTGGACGAGGGGCAGAAGAAATGAAAAACTGTTTTTT
TRBV28	TRBJ1-6	TRBD1	.	CASSAGTDDNSPLHF	TGTGCCAGCAGTGCAGGGACAGACGATAATTCACCCCTCCACTTT
TRBV4-1	TRBJ2-3	TRBD2	few	CASSQDWTSAPTDTQYF	TGCGCCAGCAGCCAAGATTGGACTAGCGCCCCCACAGATACGCAGTATTTT
TRBV28	TRBJ1-1	.	few	CASSGDGGTEAFF	TGTGCCAGCAGTGGGGACGGGGGCACTGAAGCTTTCTTT
TRBV5-1	TRBJ1-1	.	.	CASSLSGIMNTEAFF	TGCGCCAGCAGCTTGTCGGGGATCATGAACACTGAAGCTTTCTTT
TRBV28	TRBJ1-3	.	few	CASSLRGVYGNTIYF	TGTGCCAGCAGTTTACGGGGAGTCTACGGAAACACCATATATTTT
TRBV19	TRBJ1-3	.	.	CASLSTGNTIYF	TGTGCCAGCCTATCCACTGGAAACACCATATATTTT
TRBV5-1	TRBJ1-1	.	.	CASSWVQGMGTEAFF	TGCGCCAGCAGCTGGGTGCAGGGAATGGGGACTGAAGCTTTCTTT
TRBV6-8	TRBJ1-2	.	medium-sized	CATQEAGLPGYTF	TGTGCCACCCAGGAGGCAGGTCTGCCAGGCTACACCTTC
TRBV19	TRBJ1-1	.	.	CATRPYGNTEAFF	TGTGCCACCAGGCCGTACGGGAACACTGAAGCTTTCTTT
TRBV1	TRBJ1-2	.	.	CASSQDRGQSNYGYTF	TGCGCCAGCAGCCAGGACAGGGGGCAATCTAACTATGGCTACACCTTC
TRBV28	TRBJ1-4	TRBD1	.	CASSSGQGYEKLFF	TGTGCCAGCAGTTCAGGACAGGGTTACGAAAAACTGTTTTTT
TRBV6-8	TRBJ1-1	TRBD1	.	CASSQQGARTEAFF	TGTGCCAGCAGTCAACAGGGGGCTCGCACTGAAGCTTTCTTT
TRBV11-3	TRBJ2-3	.	few	CASSLEGPEDTQYF	TGTGCCAGCAGCTTAGAAGGCCCCGAAGATACGCAGTATTTT
TRBV6-8	TRBJ1-3	.	few	CASRGLAGNTIYF	TGTGCCAGCAGGGGATTAGCTGGAAACACCATATATTTT
TRBV18	TRBJ2-1	.	once	CASSRSGASSYNEQFF	TGTGCCAGCTCACGATCAGGAGCGAGCTCCTACAATGAGCAGTTCTTC
TRBV4-1	TRBJ2-3	.	.	CASSQDSAWGTDTQYF	TGCGCCAGCAGCCAAGACTCAGCATGGGGCACAGATACGCAGTATTTT
TRBV6-8	TRBJ1-2	TRBD1	large	CAIGTGGGYGYTF	TGTGCCATCGGGACAGGGGGCGGCTATGGCTACACCTTC
TRBV11-1	TRBJ1-6	TRBD1	few	CASTPGQGYNSPLHF	TGTGCCAGCACCCCGGGACAGGGGTATAATTCACCCCTCCACTTT
TRBV6-8	TRBJ2-3	TRBD2	large	CASSDSASGATDTQYF	TGTGCCAGCAGTGACTCGGCTAGCGGGGCTACAGATACGCAGTATTTT
TRBV10-3	TRBJ1-4	TRBD1	medium-sized	CAISESTTGYEKLFF	TGTGCCATCAGTGAGTCGACGACAGGGTATGAAAAACTGTTTTTT
TRBV11-1	TRBJ2-3	.	.	CASSLRELSDTQYF	TGTGCCAGCAGCTTGAGGGAGCTGTCAGATACGCAGTATTTT
TRBV6-1	TRBJ1-6	.	.	CASSEANRNSPLHF	TGTGCCAGCAGTGAAGCCAACAGAAATTCACCCCTCCACTTT
TRBV30	TRBJ1-6	TRBD1	.	CAWGDRENSPLHF	TGTGCCTGGGGGGACAGGGAGAATTCACCCCTCCACTTT
TRBV28	TRBJ1-1	TRBD1	.	CASSPTGGAVGYTEAFF	TGTGCCAGCAGTCCGACAGGGGGTGCGGTCGGATATACTGAAGCTTTCTTT
TRBV28	TRBJ1-5	.	.	CASSFDSNQPQHF	TGTGCCAGCAGTTTTGATAGCAATCAGCCCCAGCATTTT
TRBV19	TRBJ2-1	.	.	CASMGGPWEEQFF	TGTGCCAGTATGGGAGGCCCATGGGAAGAGCAGTTCTTC
TRBV29-1	TRBJ2-2	.	.	CSVIADPTGELFF	TGCAGCGTTATAGCGGACCCCACCGGGGAGCTGTTTTTT
TRBV11-3	TRBJ2-5	.	few	CASSRRAREETQYF	TGTGCCAGCAGCCGGAGGGCGAGGGAAGAGACCCAGTACTTC
TRBV19	TRBJ2-5	.	once	CASSIARQETQYF	TGTGCCAGTAGTATAGCAAGACAAGAGACCCAGTACTTC
TRBV19	TRBJ1-1	.	.	CASSTRVNTEAFF	TGTGCCAGTAGTACCCGGGTGAACACTGAAGCTTTCTTT
TRBV11-3	TRBJ1-1	.	.	CASSPGGARTEAFF	TGTGCCAGCAGCCCCGGGGGGGCAAGAACTGAAGCTTTCTTT
TRBV15	TRBJ1-3	.	.	CATSRVLLSGGGGGNTIYF	TGTGCCACCAGCAGAGTGCTTTTGAGCGGCGGAGGAGGTGGAAACACCATATATTTT
TRBV28	TRBJ1-2	.	.	CASSGFNYGYTF	TGTGCCAGCAGTGGTTTCAACTATGGCTACACCTTC
TRBV1	TRBJ2-7	.	.	CTSSRGPQGRGYEQYF	TGCACCAGCAGCCGAGGCCCGCAGGGTAGGGGCTACGAGCAGTACTTC
TRBV11-3	TRBJ1-6	.	.	CASSLIWGSGDANSPLHF	TGTGCCAGCAGCTTAATATGGGGTTCCGGAGACGCAAATTCACCCCTCCACTTT
TRBV19	TRBJ2-7	TRBD2	.	CASSRIAGSSYEQYF	TGTGCCAGTAGTAGGATAGCGGGAAGCTCCTACGAGCAGTACTTC
TRBV9	TRBJ1-1	.	.	CASSVAGTLGNTEAFF	TGTGCCAGCAGCGTAGCGGGGACACTGGGGAACACTGAAGCTTTCTTT
TRBV14	TRBJ2-5	TRBD2	.	CASSHIRGAGANQETQYF	TGTGCCAGCAGCCACATAAGAGGAGCGGGGGCAAACCAAGAGACCCAGTACTTC
TRBV9	TRBJ2-7	.	few	CASSVRRDNPYEQYF	TGTGCCAGCAGTGTTCGAAGGGACAATCCCTACGAGCAGTACTTC
TRBV16	TRBJ1-1	.	.	CASRGQLNTEAFF	TGTGCCAGCAGAGGACAGCTGAACACTGAAGCTTTCTTT